Listed here are 18 T cell receptor beta chains from one sample, sequenced in a study of T cell changes during pregnancy in multiple sclerosis. Profiled with immunoSEQ multiplex PCR; TCRdb holds only in-frame clones, not every one. The sample shows about 38,000 clones, about 93% of them seen only once. Sequencing used CD4+ T cells from peripheral blood mononuclear cells, obtained in the third trimester of pregnancy. The receptors shown here come from a female donor in good health, enrolled as a control in a pregnancy study.

The chain is built from TRBV2 and TRBJ1-5; 7 bases line up with TRBD1. This CDR3 contains 17 residues. CDR1 is SNHLY, CDR2 FYNNEI, per germline. V was clipped by 7 bases and J by 2 bases; unmatched bases: 14. The CDR3 loop reads CASTAERGGSRNQPQHF. In DNA, the CDR3 is TGTGCCAGCACCGCCGAGAGAGGGGGCTCGCGCAATCAGCCCCAGCATTTT.

Points on this clone: Within the sample, other DNA sequences also encode this same CDR3. The J gene is TRBJ1-3, the V gene TRBV30; possibly TRBD1 for D (5 bases). Trimming left V 2 bases short and J 0 bases short, with 11 bases between. The CDR3 has 15 residues. Per germline, CDR1 GTSNPN and CDR2 SVGIG (reference sequence). The CDR3 coding sequence is TGTGCCTGGAGTCGTGACAGTGGCTCTGGAAACACCATATATTTT. It yields the protein CAWSRDSGSGNTIYF.

This sequence joins TRBV28 and TRBJ1-2; 9 bases fit TRBD1. Germline V CDR1 and CDR2: MDHEN, SYDVKM. This CDR3 comprises 15 residues. J lost 3 bases, V lost 7 bases, and 9 bases had no gene match. The CDR3 sequence: CASISGTGWDYGYTF. In DNA, the CDR3 is TGTGCCAGCATCTCCGGGACAGGGTGGGACTATGGCTACACCTTC.

V gene TRBV7-9 combines with J gene TRBJ2-5; weak D call: TRBD2 (5 bases). V lost 5 bases and J 2 bases, leaving 18 bases between the germline ends. The CDR3 is made up of 16 amino acids. Per the germline V gene, CDR1 is SEHNR and CDR2 is FQNEAQ (reference sequence). The CDR3 protein is CASSPLSPTTQETQYF. The CDR3 DNA follows: TGTGCCAGCAGCCCCCTTTCCCCGACTACTCAAGAGACCCAGTACTTC.

The rearrangement links TRBV2 to TRBJ1-2, with TRBD1 identical over 8 bases. The CDR3 consists of 13 residues. V gave up 5 bases and J gave up 8 bases; unmatched junction bases: 7. Looked up from germline, CDR1 is SNHLY and CDR2 is FYNNEI. The CDR3 here is CASSPGTGEGYTF. In nucleotides, the CDR3 is TGTGCCAGCAGTCCCGGGACAGGAGAGGGCTACACCTTC.

This chain connects TRBV11-2 to TRBJ1-1; D gene unclear. Per germline, CDR1 SGHAT and CDR2 FQNNGV. Trimming stripped 2 bases from V and 2 bases from J, with 6 bases between. The CDR3 is made up of 13 amino acids. Here the CDR3 DNA reads TGTGCCAGCAGCTTAAAGCGAAACACTGAAGCTTTCTTT. This gives the protein CASSLKRNTEAFF.

The chain links TRBV7-2 to TRBJ2-7, with 12 bases identical to TRBD2. Germline-derived CDR1 and CDR2 are SGHTA and FQGNSA. Trimming at V came to 5 bases and at J to 8 bases, leaving 7 bases not matched to a gene. The CDR3 has 14 amino acids. CDR3 nucleotides: TGTGCCAGCAGCCCGGGACTAGCGGGCCCCCAGCAGTACTTC. Translating it yields CASSPGLAGPQQYF.

This rearrangement joins TRBV29-1 to TRBJ1-1; TRBD1 agrees at 10 bases. V was clipped by 4 bases and J by 7 bases; unmatched bases: 6. The CDR3 consists of 13 residues. Germline V gene sequence: CDR1 SQVTM, CDR2 ANQGSEA. CDR3 DNA: TGCAGCGTTGGAGACAGGGGGCGCGATGAAGCTTTCTTT. As protein: CSVGDRGRDEAFF.

The genes are TRBV28 and TRBJ1-3; the D gene is possibly TRBD1 (6 bases). Between the trimmed V and J ends, which lost 6 bases and 7 bases, there was a span of 13 bases. The CDR3 consists of 13 residues. Germline V gives CDR1 MDHEN, CDR2 SYDVKM. This CDR3 reads CASSSDRRNTIYF. The DNA for the CDR3 is TGTGCCAGCAGCTCGGACAGACGTAACACCATATATTTT.

This clone has a single count. This chain joins TRBV6-5 and TRBJ1-2; D is possibly TRBD1 (6 bases). The CDR3 has 16 amino acids. The germline V and J ends were trimmed by 4 bases and 4 bases, with 19 bases remaining between them. Germline CDR1 is MNHEY and CDR2 is SVGAGI. The CDR3 loop reads CASSSRAGGQSYGYTF. CDR3 DNA sequence: TGTGCCAGCAGTTCCCGCGCGGGAGGACAGTCCTATGGCTACACCTTC.

This clone was detected a few times. As DNA, the CDR3 is TGCGCCAGCAGCTTATCCGGGACTAGCGGGGAGCTGTTTTTT. It specifies CASSLSGTSGELFF. This chain uses TRBV5-1 with TRBJ2-2; 8 bases line up with TRBD2. CDR1 and CDR2 (germline): SGHRS, YFSETQ. J lost 7 bases, V lost 2 bases, and 4 bases had no gene match. This CDR3 has 14 residues.

Comment on this clone: The sample carries other DNA sequences with the same CDR3. V usage is TRBV5-1 and J usage is TRBJ1-1; no clear D. Germline V gives CDR1 SGHRS, CDR2 YFSETQ. The ends were cut back, 2 bases at V and 0 bases at J, with 11 bases in the middle. The CDR3 loop spans 15 amino acids. The CDR3 DNA sequence: TGCGCCAGCAGCTTTGTCGGAGGCATGAACACTGAAGCTTTCTTT. It yields the protein CASSFVGGMNTEAFF.

As DNA, the CDR3 is TGTGCCAGCAGTTGGGGGACTAGCGCGAATGTTTACGAGCAGTACTTC. Translation gives CASSWGTSANVYEQYF. The chain employs TRBV27 and TRBJ2-7, with 10 positions matching TRBD2. The CDR3 has 16 residues. V lost 4 bases to trimming and J lost 4 bases; unmatched junction nucleotides: 10. Germline-derived CDR1 and CDR2 are MNHEY and SMNVEV (reference sequence).

V and J are TRBV7-3 and TRBJ2-1, with 8 bases identical to TRBD1. This CDR3 is 14 amino acids long. With V trimmed by 8 bases and J by 7 bases, 10 bases remained unmatched. CDR1 is SGHTA, CDR2 FQGTGA, per germline. The CDR3 DNA reads TGTGCCAGCTCGAATCAGCAGGGGGCAAATGAGCAGTTCTTC. This gives the protein CASSNQQGANEQFF.

The chain joins TRBV7-8 to TRBJ2-7; tentative D call: TRBD1 (5 bases). The V and J ends lost 5 bases and 4 bases respectively, with 18 bases between them. CDR1 SGHVS and CDR2 FQNEAQ come from the germline V gene. The CDR3 runs 15 residues. In DNA, the CDR3 is TGTGCCAGCAGCCAAAGGCCGGTGACAGCATACGAGCAGTACTTC. It specifies CASSQRPVTAYEQYF.

The chain uses TRBV6-5 and TRBJ1-4, with 9 bases fitting TRBD1. The CDR3 consists of 14 residues. V shed 4 bases and J 7 bases; nucleotides not matched to a gene: 4. The germline CDR1 and CDR2 sequences are MNHEY and SVGAGI. The CDR3 loop is CASSSDRGGEKLFF. CDR3 sequence (DNA): TGTGCCAGCAGTTCGGACAGGGGTGGTGAAAAACTGTTTTTT.

The chain is built from TRBV6-6 and TRBJ2-1; 7 bases align to TRBD2. The CDR3 is made up of 16 amino acids. From germline, CDR1 is MNHNY and CDR2 SVGAGI (reference sequence). J lost 8 bases, V lost 5 bases, and 15 bases had no gene match. CDR3: CASSTHLGGVGYEQFF. The CDR3 coding sequence is TGTGCCAGCAGTACCCATCTGGGGGGGGTCGGGTATGAGCAGTTCTTC.

This chain links TRBV5-1 with TRBJ2-3; possible D gene TRBD2, 7 bases. V was pared by 4 bases and J by 2 bases, with 11 bases between. This CDR3 is 14 amino acids long. Germline lookup yields CDR1 SGHRS and CDR2 YFSETQ. The CDR3 loop reads CASSSGDITDTQYF. The CDR3 DNA follows: TGCGCCAGCAGCAGCGGGGACATCACAGATACGCAGTATTTT.